The sequence of this TCR beta chain was determined in a study of post-analysis software for immune sequencing data. The overall study: Relapsing-remitting, secondary progressive and progressive-relapsing courses of multiple sclerosis were included.

CDR3 length: 16 amino acids. Looked up from germline, CDR1 is LGHNA and CDR2 is YNFKEQ. cDNA libraries of TCR beta carried unique molecular identifiers. Each CDR3 protein is one row after TCRdb ran MiXCR on the PCR reads. The sample records 740,000 or so distinct CDR3 sequences, under 70% being singletons. As concerns this clonotype: Its target is not known.

Study-wide results and limits: Significantly decreased normalized Chao1 diversity was recorded for multiple sclerosis patients relative to controls. A handful of TRBV segments were significantly more frequent in patients than in controls. TRBV5-6, TRBV5-1 and TRBV20-1 were among these segments. When the samples were clustered directly with F measure, those that had been prepared in the same batch showed strong co-clustering.

The sequence derives from a girl between 5 and 17 years old with multiple sclerosis. Sequenced input: blood. The genes are TRBV4-2 and TRBJ2-4, with D hard to call. The better agreement between TRBJ2-5 and the DNA end casts doubt on the J call. This CDR3 reads CASSQEYPVGYKTQYF. In DNA, the CDR3 is TGTGCCAGCAGCCAAGAGTACCCAGTGGGGTATAAGACCCAGTACTTC.